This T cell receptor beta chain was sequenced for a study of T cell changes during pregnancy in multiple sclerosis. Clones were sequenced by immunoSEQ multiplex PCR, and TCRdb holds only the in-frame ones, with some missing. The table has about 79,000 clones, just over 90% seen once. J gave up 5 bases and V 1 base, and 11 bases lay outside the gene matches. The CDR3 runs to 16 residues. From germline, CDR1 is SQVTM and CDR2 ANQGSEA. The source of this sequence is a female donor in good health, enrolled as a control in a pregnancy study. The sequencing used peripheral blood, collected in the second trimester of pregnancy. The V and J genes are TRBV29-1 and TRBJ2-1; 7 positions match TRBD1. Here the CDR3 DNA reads TGCAGCGTTGAAGGTGAGGGGGCCCGTATTAACAATGAGCAGTTCTTC. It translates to CSVEGEGARINNEQFF.